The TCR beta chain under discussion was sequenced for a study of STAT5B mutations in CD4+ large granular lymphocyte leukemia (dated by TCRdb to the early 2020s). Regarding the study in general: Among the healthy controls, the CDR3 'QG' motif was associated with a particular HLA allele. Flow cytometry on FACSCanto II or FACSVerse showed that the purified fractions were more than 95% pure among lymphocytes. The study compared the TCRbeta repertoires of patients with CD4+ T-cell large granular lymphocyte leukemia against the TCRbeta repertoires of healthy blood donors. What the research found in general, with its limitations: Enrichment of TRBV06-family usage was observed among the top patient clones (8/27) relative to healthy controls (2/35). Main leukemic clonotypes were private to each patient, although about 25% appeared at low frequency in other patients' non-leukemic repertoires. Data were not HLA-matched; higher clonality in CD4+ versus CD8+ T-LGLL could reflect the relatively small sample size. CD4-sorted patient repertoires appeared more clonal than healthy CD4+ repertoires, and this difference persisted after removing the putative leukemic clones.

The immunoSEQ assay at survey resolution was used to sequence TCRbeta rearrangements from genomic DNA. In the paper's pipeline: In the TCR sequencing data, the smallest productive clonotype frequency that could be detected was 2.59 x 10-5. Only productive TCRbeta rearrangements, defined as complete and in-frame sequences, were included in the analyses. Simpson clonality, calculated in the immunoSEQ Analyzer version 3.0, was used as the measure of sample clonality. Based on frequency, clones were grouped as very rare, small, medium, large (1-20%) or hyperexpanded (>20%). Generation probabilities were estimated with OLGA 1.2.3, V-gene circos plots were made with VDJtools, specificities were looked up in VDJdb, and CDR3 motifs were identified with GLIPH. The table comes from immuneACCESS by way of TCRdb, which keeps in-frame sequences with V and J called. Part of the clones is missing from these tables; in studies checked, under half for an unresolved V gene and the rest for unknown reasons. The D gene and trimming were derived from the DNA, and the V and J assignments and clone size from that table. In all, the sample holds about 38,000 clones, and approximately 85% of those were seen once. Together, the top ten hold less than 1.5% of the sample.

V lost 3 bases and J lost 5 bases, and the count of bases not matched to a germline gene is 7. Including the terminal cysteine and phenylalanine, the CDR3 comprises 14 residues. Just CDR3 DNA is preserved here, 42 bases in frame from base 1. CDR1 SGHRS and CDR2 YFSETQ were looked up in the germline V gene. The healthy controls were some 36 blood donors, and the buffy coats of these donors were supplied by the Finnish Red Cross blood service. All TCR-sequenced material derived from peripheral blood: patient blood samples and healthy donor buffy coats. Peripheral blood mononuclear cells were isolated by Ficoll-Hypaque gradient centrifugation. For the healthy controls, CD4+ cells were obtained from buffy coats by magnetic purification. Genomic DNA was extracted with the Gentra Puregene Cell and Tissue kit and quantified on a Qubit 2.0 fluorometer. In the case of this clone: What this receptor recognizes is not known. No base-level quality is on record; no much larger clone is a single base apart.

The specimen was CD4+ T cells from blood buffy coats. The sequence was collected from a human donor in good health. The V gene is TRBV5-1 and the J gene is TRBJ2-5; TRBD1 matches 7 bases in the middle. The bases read TGCGCCAGCAGCTCGGGACAGCTCCGGGAGACCCAGTACTTC. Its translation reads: CASSSGQLRETQYF.